The sequence of this T cell receptor beta chain was determined in a study of OX40 agonist ivuxolimab in advanced cancers. This CDR3 spans 12 amino acids. Trimming removed 6 bases from V and 6 bases from J, with 9 bases in between. Germline V gene lookup returns CDR1 MDHEN and CDR2 SYDVKM. Libraries were prepared by immunoSEQ multiplex PCR; TCRdb keeps only in-frame clonotypes and omits some of them. The table records 75,000 to 90,000 clones, about 90% of them present only once. This TCR was sampled from an adult with an advanced solid tumor such as melanoma, head and neck, liver or kidney cancer. The rearrangement joins TRBV28 to TRBJ2-1, with D tentatively TRBD1 (7 bases). Specimen: CD4+ or CD8+ T cells sorted from blood, collected in a trial of the OX40 agonist ivuxolimab. The CDR3 region is CASRQGGNEQFF. The CDR3 nucleotides read TGTGCCAGCAGGCAGGGGGGCAATGAGCAGTTCTTC.